This TCR beta chain is drawn from a study of blood T cell repertoires in COVID-19. Clones were sequenced by immunoSEQ multiplex PCR, and TCRdb holds only the in-frame ones, with some missing. The sample has 150,000 or so clones; 87% are singletons. The CDR3 consists of 16 residues. Losses at the gene ends were 4 bases for V and 0 bases for J; bases not matched to a gene: 3. CDR1 is LGHNA and CDR2 is YSLEER in the germline V gene. Source material: PBMCs or T cells enriched from blood (not recorded which). This sequence originates from a woman in her 40s who had been exposed to COVID-19. The chain uses TRBV4-3 and TRBJ2-3; the match to TRBD2 covers 11 bases. DNA of the CDR3: TGCGCCAGCAGCCCCAGACTAGCGGGAAGCACAGATACGCAGTATTTT. Residues: CASSPRLAGSTDTQYF.